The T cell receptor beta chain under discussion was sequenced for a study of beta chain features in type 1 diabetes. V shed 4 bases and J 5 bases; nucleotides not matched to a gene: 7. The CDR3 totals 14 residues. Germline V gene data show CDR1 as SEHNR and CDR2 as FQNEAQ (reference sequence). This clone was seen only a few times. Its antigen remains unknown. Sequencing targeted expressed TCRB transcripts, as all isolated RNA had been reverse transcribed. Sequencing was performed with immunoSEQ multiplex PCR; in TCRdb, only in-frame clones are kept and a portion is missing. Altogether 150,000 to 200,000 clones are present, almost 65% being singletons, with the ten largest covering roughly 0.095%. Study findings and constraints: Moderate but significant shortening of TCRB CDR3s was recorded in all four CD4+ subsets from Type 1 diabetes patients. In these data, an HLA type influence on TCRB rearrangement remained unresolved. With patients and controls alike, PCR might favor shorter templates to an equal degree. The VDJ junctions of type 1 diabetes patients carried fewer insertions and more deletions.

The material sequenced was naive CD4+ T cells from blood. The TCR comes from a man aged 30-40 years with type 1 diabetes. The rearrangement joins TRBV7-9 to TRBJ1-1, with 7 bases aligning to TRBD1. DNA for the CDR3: TGTGCCAGCAGCTCGGACAGGAGACTGACTGAAGCTTTCTTT. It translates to CASSSDRRLTEAFF.